Sequencing of this T cell receptor beta chain was carried out in a study of blood T cell repertoires in COVID-19. Study-wide background: Donors in the United States, Italy and Spain gave samples during acute or convalescent COVID-19. Nucleic acid was either cDNA or gDNA, and it came from T cells, B-cell-depleted T cells, or PBMCs.

Method: immunoSEQ multiplex PCR; TCRdb's copy keeps in-frame clones and lacks some. The sample holds roughly 33,000 clones; approximately 91% are singletons and the top ten take about an eighth. V was cut by 5 bases and J by 0 bases, with 10 bases left in between. This CDR3 region has 15 residues. Germline CDR1 reads SGHTA; CDR2 reads FQGNSA. Material for sequencing was peripheral blood. The genes are TRBV7-2 and TRBJ2-2, with D perhaps matching TRBD1 (6 bases). The sequence was obtained from a human donor in a cohort sampled during active COVID-19. The CDR3 sequence is CASSPQGTNTGELFF. The CDR3 bases are TGTGCCAGCAGCCCGCAGGGGACGAACACCGGGGAGCTGTTTTTT.